Each of the 23 T cell receptor beta chains below was sequenced from the same sample in a study of cytomegalovirus exposure and HLA in healthy donors. PCR primers comprised 60 Vbeta and 13 Jbeta primers. Sequencing used immunoSEQ multiplex PCR; TCRdb keeps in-frame clones, though not all of them. The sample includes some 240,000 clones, 80% to 95% seen only once; the top ten take 1.7%. Material for sequencing was PBMCs. These receptors originate from a girl aged 2-10 years in good health and CMV-seronegative.

The J gene is TRBJ2-5, the V gene TRBV10-1; 8 nucleotides agree with TRBD1. Germline V CDR1 and CDR2: WNHNN, SYGVQD (reference sequence). The J segment lost 3 bases and the V segment lost 5 bases, leaving 2 bases of the junction unmatched. This CDR3 comprises 13 residues. CDR3 in amino acids: CASSQTGEETQYF. The CDR3 DNA reads as TGCGCCAGCAGTCAGACAGGGGAAGAGACCCAGTACTTC.

The chain couples TRBV7-3 to TRBJ2-1; 9 bases are a match to TRBD2. The CDR3 covers 15 residues. The V gene end was trimmed by 2 bases and the J gene end by 4 bases; junction bases not matched to a gene: 3. Per germline, CDR1 SGHTA and CDR2 FQGTGA. This chain's CDR3 is CASSLLAGGYNEQFF. As DNA, the CDR3 is TGTGCCAGCAGCTTACTGGCGGGGGGGTACAATGAGCAGTTCTTC.

This chain connects TRBV5-4 to TRBJ2-2; 11 bases fit TRBD2. Germline CDR1 SGHNT, CDR2 YYREEE (reference sequence). The CDR3 has 18 amino acids. Trimming removed 4 bases from V and 1 base from J; junction bases left unmatched: 9. The CDR3 reads CASSVGVLAGVNTGELFF. The CDR3 DNA reads as TGTGCCAGCAGCGTTGGAGTACTAGCGGGGGTGAACACCGGGGAGCTGTTTTTT.

This chain connects TRBV5-1 to TRBJ2-7; the match to TRBD1 covers 8 bases. Germline loops: CDR1 SGHRS, CDR2 YFSETQ. V lost 7 bases to trimming and J lost 2 bases; unmatched junction nucleotides: 8. The CDR3 runs to 14 residues. In nucleotides, the CDR3 is TGCGCCAGCGGGTTCCGGGACAGGACCTACGAGCAGTACTTC. Translated: CASGFRDRTYEQYF.

This chain uses TRBV18 with TRBJ1-5; the D gene is possibly TRBD1 (6 bases). V lost 5 bases to trimming and J lost 2 bases, with 13 bases between them. The germline V gene has CDR1 KGHSH and CDR2 LQKENI. The CDR3 loop spans 15 amino acids. Here the CDR3 reads CASSTSGDGNQPQHF. In nucleotides, the CDR3 is TGTGCCAGCTCAACTTCAGGGGATGGCAATCAGCCCCAGCATTTT.

The table lists this clone with a few counts. The CDR3 loop reads CASTTQGATGELFF. CDR3 in DNA: TGTGCCAGCACTACACAGGGGGCTACCGGGGAGCTGTTTTTT. The rearrangement uses TRBV11-1 and TRBJ2-2, with 9 bases identical to TRBD1. With 7 bases clipped from V and 5 bases from J, the junction kept 5 bases outside the gene matches. Germline loops: CDR1 SGHAT, CDR2 FQDESV (reference sequence). This CDR3 comprises 14 residues. Combining the CDR3 with reference TRBV11-1 and TRBJ2-2 gives the whole variable domain EAEVAQSPRYKITEKSQAVAFWCDPISGHATLYWYRQILGQGPELLVQFQDESVVDDSQLPKDRFSAERLKGVDSTLKIQPAELGDSAMYLCASTTQGATGELFFGEGSRLTVL.

In the case of this clone: This same CDR3 is encoded by further DNA sequences in the sample. J is TRBJ2-7 and V is TRBV27; D perhaps matches TRBD2 (6 bases). CDR1 and CDR2 from the germline V gene are MNHEY and SMNVEV (reference sequence). The V and J ends lost 3 bases and 4 bases respectively, with 10 bases between them. The CDR3 sequence is 13 residues long. CDR3 amino acids: CASSLSGGYEQYF. The CDR3 coding sequence is TGTGCCAGCAGTTTGTCCGGGGGTTACGAGCAGTACTTC.

This chain uses TRBV7-2 with TRBJ1-5, with 7 bases matching TRBD1. Germline V gene data show CDR1 as SGHTA and CDR2 as FQGNSA. Trimming took 1 base from V and 7 from J; bases not matched to a gene: 7. The CDR3 has 15 residues. The DNA of the CDR3 is TGTGCCAGCAGCTTAGAGGCAGGGGGGCACCAGCCCCAGCATTTT. Protein: CASSLEAGGHQPQHF.

CDR3 bases: TGTGCCAGCAGTTCTCCAGGGCAGTCCTACGAGCAGTACTTC. This translates into CASSSPGQSYEQYF. The chain has TRBV27 and TRBJ2-7, with TRBD1 as a possible D gene (5 bases). V was trimmed by 4 bases and J by 1 base, leaving 11 bases between them. Germline V gene sequence: CDR1 MNHEY, CDR2 SMNVEV (reference sequence). This CDR3 contains 14 residues.

The genes are TRBV28 and TRBJ1-1, with TRBD1 matching over 12 bases. CDR3 length: 17 residues. The junction had 5 bases not matched to a gene; V was cut back by 0 bases and J by 3 bases. The V gene's germline CDR1 is MDHEN and CDR2 SYDVKM. In nucleotides, the CDR3 is TGTGCCAGCAGTTTATGGGGGACAGGGGGCGCGGACACTGAAGCTTTCTTT. Protein product: CASSLWGTGGADTEAFF.

The rearrangement links TRBV18 to TRBJ2-1, with 9 bases fitting TRBD2. Germline V gene lookup returns CDR1 KGHSH and CDR2 LQKENI. The V gene end was trimmed by 3 bases and the J gene end by 7 bases; junction bases not matched to a gene: 7. CDR3 length equals 15 residues. CDR3 in DNA: TGTGCCAGCTCACCCTCTAGCGGGATGGTAAATGAGCAGTTCTTC. This translates into CASSPSSGMVNEQFF.

The chain is built from TRBV11-2 and TRBJ1-3, with a tentative D call TRBD1 (6 bases). Trimming took 2 bases from V and 4 from J, leaving 21 bases between them. Looked up from germline, CDR1 is SGHAT and CDR2 is FQNNGV. The CDR3 loop spans 18 amino acids. The CDR3 spells CASSLRLGDRIKGNTIYF. CDR3 in DNA: TGTGCCAGCAGCTTAAGGCTAGGCGACAGGATAAAGGGAAACACCATATATTTT.

V usage is TRBV15 and J usage is TRBJ1-1, with D perhaps matching TRBD1 (5 bases). Trimming pared 3 bases from V and 0 bases from J, leaving 14 bases between. Germline-derived CDR1 and CDR2 are LNHNV and YYDKDF (reference sequence). This CDR3 is built from 16 residues. The CDR3, as DNA: TGTGCCACCAGCAGGCCGTTTGGACAAATGAACACTGAAGCTTTCTTT. This sequence encodes CATSRPFGQMNTEAFF.

This clone was found a few times. This chain connects TRBV10-3 to TRBJ2-3; TRBD1 might be the D (8 bases). V was shortened by 2 bases and J by 3 bases, with 12 bases between the two germline ends. The CDR3 is 15 amino acids. Germline V CDR1 and CDR2: ENHRY, SYGVKD. DNA of the CDR3: TGTGCCATCAGTGAGGACAGGGGAGGGACAGATACGCAGTATTTT. Encoded protein: CAISEDRGGTDTQYF.

This rearrangement joins TRBV4-2 to TRBJ1-3; D is uncertain. The V gene's germline CDR1 is LGHNA and CDR2 YNFKEQ. The CDR3 is 17 amino acids. V lost 3 bases to trimming and J lost 0 bases, with 15 bases between them. The CDR3 DNA is TGTGCCAGCAGCCACGAGACACGTTCTCGCTCTGGAAACACCATATATTTT. Its translation: CASSHETRSRSGNTIYF.

This clone was found once. The J gene is TRBJ1-3, the V gene TRBV10-3; D possibly corresponds to TRBD1 (5 bases). The CDR3 is 16 amino acids. V gave up 0 bases and J gave up 4 bases, with 13 bases separating them. CDR1 is ENHRY and CDR2 is SYGVKD in the germline V gene. The CDR3 reads CAISESGSQGGNTIYF. The CDR3 bases are TGTGCCATCAGTGAGTCGGGCTCCCAGGGAGGAAACACCATATATTTT.

The J gene is TRBJ1-5, the V gene TRBV7-2; D is ambiguous. V was clipped by 5 bases and J by 1 base, with 6 bases between them. Germline assignment: CDR1 SGHTA and CDR2 FQGNSA. The CDR3 totals 13 residues. The CDR3 DNA reads TGTGCCAGCAGCCGCGAGAGCAATCAGCCCCAGCATTTT. Translation gives CASSRESNQPQHF.

This chain joins TRBV7-6 and TRBJ2-1; a weak D match, TRBD1 (6 bases). CDR3 length equals 15 residues. V was clipped by 2 bases and J by 6 bases, with 14 bases between them. From germline, CDR1 is SGHVS and CDR2 FNYEAQ. The CDR3 region is CASSLRRTVSNEQFF. The CDR3 DNA reads as TGTGCCAGCAGCTTACGCCGGACAGTAAGCAATGAGCAGTTCTTC.

The chain carries TRBV2 and TRBJ2-7, with D perhaps matching TRBD1 (5 bases). CDR3 length: 14 residues. The V end was cut by 7 bases, the J end by 2 bases, with 15 bases between. Germline loops: CDR1 SNHLY, CDR2 FYNNEI. CDR3: CASKSRENPYEQYF. For the CDR3, the DNA is TGTGCCAGCAAATCCAGGGAAAATCCCTACGAGCAGTACTTC.

This chain connects TRBV5-1 to TRBJ2-1, with D possibly matching TRBD2 (5 bases). From germline, CDR1 is SGHRS and CDR2 YFSETQ. The CDR3 runs 16 residues. Trimming left V 4 bases short and J 4 bases short, with 18 bases between. The DNA for the CDR3 is TGCGCCAGCAGCGCCCCTGGAGGCGTTAAGTACAATGAGCAGTTCTTC. As protein: CASSAPGGVKYNEQFF.

In this sample, this clone turned up once. The V and J genes are TRBV28 and TRBJ2-3, with 10 bases that match TRBD2. The germline gives CDR1 MDHEN, CDR2 SYDVKM. CDR3 length: 16 residues. V shed 5 bases and J 4 bases; nucleotides not matched to a gene: 9. The CDR3 protein is CASSIILAGAADTQYF. The CDR3 region has the DNA TGTGCCAGCAGTATTATTCTAGCGGGGGCAGCAGATACGCAGTATTTT.

V usage is TRBV19 and J usage is TRBJ1-1, with D uncertain. The CDR3 has 13 amino acids. The V end lost 1 base, the J end lost 6 bases, and 9 bases lay between the germline ends. Germline V gene data show CDR1 as LNHDA and CDR2 as SQIVND (reference sequence). CDR3 sequence: CASSIAPFAEAFF. For the CDR3, the DNA is TGTGCCAGTAGTATAGCCCCCTTTGCTGAAGCTTTCTTT.

This rearrangement joins TRBV6-5 to TRBJ1-2; a weak D match, TRBD1 (5 bases). Germline V lookup: CDR1 MNHEY, CDR2 SVGAGI. This CDR3 is built from 13 residues. Trimming removed 3 bases from V and 6 bases from J, with 11 bases in between. The CDR3 bases are TGTGCCAGCAGTTATCTCCAGGGCCATGGCTACACCTTC. Residues: CASSYLQGHGYTF.